The entry below describes one TCR beta chain. Its matching antigen is unknown. With the read ending 3 residues before the CDR3 end, the germline J gene is used to fill in that end. Sequencing was performed with immunoSEQ multiplex PCR; in TCRdb, only in-frame clones are kept and a portion is missing. Here the sample table reports 25,000 to 40,000 clones. The record originates from a study of T cells in women clearing cervical HPV infection. Notes on the study in general: Effector/memory and HPV-specific T cells were not isolated, and association timing is unknown.

This CDR3 spans 12 amino acids. V gave up 3 bases and J gave up 0 bases, with 4 bases separating them. In germline, CDR1 is DFQATT, CDR2 SNEGSKA (reference sequence). The chain carries TRBV20-1 and TRBJ2-3; D remains ambiguous. The sample comprised blood buffy coat. This TCR was recovered from a woman aged 18 to 69 with a cervical HPV16 infection that either progressed to CIN3+ or cleared (not recorded which). CDR3 bases read: TGCAGTGCTAGGACTAGCACAGATACG. The encoded protein is CSARTSTDT. In full, the CDR3 reads CSARTSTDTQYF.